Shown below are 20 T cell receptor beta chains from a single sample sequenced in a study of blood T cells in healthy people across ages. Sample-barcoded 5' priming and a J-beta primer mix drove a second PCR of roughly 7 to 11 cycles. TCRdb re-called the 5' RACE reads through MiXCR, storing one row per CDR3 protein. Of 1.5 million to 2 million distinct CDR3 sequences listed, 28% are singletons. The source material was blood. The receptors originated from a woman aged 25 to 39 in good health.

A remark on this clonotype: A much larger clone is a single base away; this may be a read error. The chain has TRBV7-2 and TRBJ1-6; the D gene is possibly TRBD1 (5 bases). Germline V lookup: CDR1 SGHTA, CDR2 FQGNSA. The V end was cut by 1 base, the J end by 10 bases, with 8 bases between. The CDR3 runs 13 residues. This chain's CDR3 is CASSLDWGSPLHF. The CDR3 nucleotides are TGTGCCAGCAGCTTAGATTGGGGCTCACCCCTCCACTTT.

V and J are TRBV29-1 and TRBJ1-1; D perhaps matches TRBD1 (6 bases). The CDR3 runs to 13 residues. CDR1 is SQVTM and CDR2 is ANQGSEA in the germline V gene. V dropped 3 bases and J dropped 5 bases, with 13 bases sitting between them. Here the CDR3 reads CSVDTQGGTEAFF. As DNA, the CDR3 is TGCAGCGTTGATACACAGGGAGGGACTGAAGCTTTCTTT.

Many counts were recorded for this clonotype. V and J are TRBV12-3 or TRBV12-4 and TRBJ2-5, with a possible D match to TRBD2 (5 bases). This CDR3 contains 14 residues. V shed 5 bases and J shed 5 bases, with 15 bases lying between them. This CDR3 is CASSPPRDLETQYF. The CDR3 DNA reads TGTGCCAGCAGTCCCCCGAGGGATTTGGAGACCCAGTACTTC.

This clonotype was seen only a few times. The chain joins TRBV7-3 to TRBJ1-2; the D is unclear. V was clipped by 5 bases and J by 4 bases, with 17 bases between them. There are 15 residues in the CDR3. Looked up from germline, CDR1 is SGHTA and CDR2 is FQGTGA. CDR3 sequence: CASSPGRGGFYGYTF. Written as DNA, the CDR3 is TGTGCCAGCAGCCCAGGCCGGGGAGGATTCTATGGCTACACCTTC.

V is TRBV6-6 and J is TRBJ2-3, with 7 bases lining up with TRBD1. The CDR3 has 15 residues. J gave up 0 bases and V 4 bases, and 4 bases lay outside the gene matches. The germline gives CDR1 MNHNY, CDR2 SVGAGI (reference sequence). As DNA, the CDR3 is TGTGCCAGCAGTTCCCGGGACAGAAGCACAGATACGCAGTATTTT. Translating gives CASSSRDRSTDTQYF.

The chain couples TRBV6-5 to TRBJ1-2; the D gene is possibly TRBD1 (6 bases). The V gene's germline CDR1 is MNHEY and CDR2 SVGAGI. CDR3 length: 13 amino acids. The V gene lost 8 bases and the J gene lost 6 bases, with 16 bases spanning the gap. In nucleotides, the CDR3 is TGTGCCAGCGGAGGGGGGATTAATGATGGCTACACCTTC. As protein: CASGGGINDGYTF.

This clonotype occurred a few times. V gene TRBV10-3 combines with J gene TRBJ1-1, with 7 bases identical to TRBD1. V lost 2 bases and J lost 4; bases outside the gene matches: 1. CDR3 size: 13 residues. Looked up from germline, CDR1 is ENHRY and CDR2 is SYGVKD. The CDR3 DNA sequence: TGTGCCATCAGTGAGCGACAGGGCACTGAAGCTTTCTTT. As protein: CAISERQGTEAFF.

On this clonotype: A much larger clonotype is one base distant, so this may be a read error. The chain has TRBV24-1 and TRBJ2-1, with 7 bases matching TRBD1. In germline, CDR1 is KGHDR, CDR2 SFDVKD. The V gene end was trimmed by 7 bases and the J gene end by 8 bases; junction bases not matched to a gene: 10. There are 14 residues in the CDR3. The CDR3 DNA follows: TGTGCCACCAGGGATCACGACAGGGAGTATGAGCAGTTCTTC. The encoded protein is CATRDHDREYEQFF.

Comment on this clonotype: A much bigger clone sits one base away, suggesting this may be a read error. This chain joins TRBV3-1 and TRBJ2-7, with a possible D match to TRBD1 (5 bases). This CDR3 contains 15 residues. The germline V and J ends were trimmed by 1 base and 4 bases, with 14 bases remaining between them. Germline CDR1 is LGHDT and CDR2 is YNNKEL (reference sequence). CDR3 in amino acids: CASSQGEARGYEQYF. The CDR3 region has the DNA TGTGCCAGCAGCCAAGGTGAGGCAAGGGGTTACGAGCAGTACTTC.

This chain links TRBV12-3 or TRBV12-4 with TRBJ2-3; 11 bases fit TRBD2. This CDR3 spans 15 amino acids. V shed 4 bases, J shed 6 bases, and the junction held 6 bases outside the gene matches. CDR3 bases: TGTGCCAGCAGTTCGACTAGCGGGGTAGCCGATACGCAGTATTTT. Translation: CASSSTSGVADTQYF.

This clonotype was observed a handful of times. V gene TRBV7-2 combines with J gene TRBJ1-1, with a tentative D call TRBD1 (5 bases). This CDR3 comprises 15 residues. In germline, CDR1 is SGHTA, CDR2 FQGNSA. Trimming pared 1 base from V and 3 bases from J, leaving 12 bases between. The CDR3 loop reads CASSLGGGRDTEAFF. In DNA, the CDR3 is TGTGCCAGCAGCTTAGGTGGGGGTCGGGACACTGAAGCTTTCTTT.

This sequence joins TRBV6-6 and TRBJ2-2; TRBD1 is a possible D gene (5 bases). CDR1 and CDR2 (germline): MNHNY, SVGAGI (reference sequence). The CDR3 is made up of 14 amino acids. Trimming took off 6 bases at V and 7 bases at J, with 15 bases between the two ends. The CDR3 region has the DNA TGTGCCAGCAGATTTGGCAGGGCAGACGGGGAGCTGTTTTTT. Translation gives CASRFGRADGELFF.

CDR3 nucleotides: TGTGCCACCAGTGCTCCCCCCCGGACCGATCAAGAGACCCAGTACTTC. This translates into CATSAPPRTDQETQYF. V and J are TRBV24-1 and TRBJ2-5; D unclear. The CDR3 totals 16 residues. Germline CDR1 is KGHDR and CDR2 is SFDVKD. The V end lost 5 bases, the J end lost 2 bases, and 17 bases lay between the germline ends.

The chain links TRBV10-3 to TRBJ2-1; D gene ambiguous. This CDR3 spans 15 amino acids. The germline V gene has CDR1 ENHRY and CDR2 SYGVKD. Trimming shortened V by 5 bases and J by 0 bases, and 11 bases separated the two germline ends. The DNA for the CDR3 is TGTGCCATCAGTATGACGGTGAGCTCCTACAATGAGCAGTTCTTC. This gives the protein CAISMTVSSYNEQFF.

This clonotype was recorded a few times. The rearrangement uses TRBV5-1 and TRBJ2-1; D uncertain. The V and J ends lost 5 bases and 0 bases respectively, with 18 bases between them. This CDR3 spans 17 amino acids. Germline CDR1 is SGHRS and CDR2 is YFSETQ. The DNA of the CDR3 is TGCGCCAGCAGTAACCCCATAGAGATGAGCTCCTACAATGAGCAGTTCTTC. Its translation: CASSNPIEMSSYNEQFF.

The chain recombines TRBV12-3 or TRBV12-4 with TRBJ1-1; D call uncertain. The CDR3 extends over 16 amino acids. Trimming stripped 2 bases from V and 3 bases from J, with 16 bases between. The CDR3 nucleotides are TGTGCCAGCAGTTTATCCGTCTTCCCGGCTGACACTGAAGCTTTCTTT. Its translation is CASSLSVFPADTEAFF.

V is TRBV2 and J is TRBJ1-2; possibly TRBD1 for D (5 bases). V lost 3 bases and J lost 4, with 15 bases in between. The length of the CDR3 is 15 residues. Germline CDR1 SNHLY, CDR2 FYNNEI. The CDR3 bases are TGTGCCAGCAGTGATAGGGGACCTTGGGGCTATGGCTACACCTTC. Amino acids: CASSDRGPWGYGYTF.

This clonotype showed up many times. This chain joins TRBV12-3 or TRBV12-4 and TRBJ2-6, with 10 bases aligning to TRBD1. V was pared by 6 bases and J by 2 bases, with 10 bases of the junction left unmatched. The CDR3 contains 18 residues. The CDR3 loop reads CASRAPRDRGPGANVLTF. The CDR3 DNA reads as TGTGCCAGCAGGGCCCCCCGGGACAGGGGCCCTGGGGCCAACGTCCTGACTTTC.

The chain recombines TRBV4-1 with TRBJ2-3; no clear D gene. The CDR3 is made up of 18 amino acids. Trimming removed 0 bases at V and 0 bases at J, with 16 bases between. Per the germline V gene, CDR1 is MGHRA and CDR2 is YSYEKL. CDR3 coding DNA: TGCGCCAGCAGCCAAGATAGTGTCAGGCCCCTTAGCACAGATACGCAGTATTTT. Translated: CASSQDSVRPLSTDTQYF.

Of note for this clonotype: The junction does not match germline at one end; this may be a read error. V and J are TRBV6-1 and TRBJ2-1; TRBD1 matches 8 bases. CDR1 is MNHNS and CDR2 is SASEGT in the germline V gene. The CDR3 has 13 amino acids. CDR3 DNA sequence: TGTGCCAGCAGCAGGACAGGGAACAATGGGCAGTTCTTC. It yields the protein CASSRTGNNGQFF.